Presented here are 7 T cell receptor beta chains from one specimen sequenced in a study of blood T cell repertoires in COVID-19. Method: immunoSEQ multiplex PCR; TCRdb's copy keeps in-frame clones and lacks some. Altogether roughly 140,000 clones are present, 80% to 85% being singletons, with the ten largest covering roughly 34%. The source material was peripheral blood. Source of these receptors: a human donor in a cohort sampled during active COVID-19.

J is TRBJ2-1 and V is TRBV5-4, with D perhaps TRBD1 (8 bases). The germline gives CDR1 SGHNT, CDR2 YYREEE (reference sequence). Trimming removed 0 bases at V and 14 bases at J, with 12 bases between. This CDR3 is 12 amino acids long. The CDR3 bases are TGTGCCAGCAGCTTGGGACAGGGGAGGGAGTTCTTC. This encodes CASSLGQGREFF.

The chain employs TRBV11-2 and TRBJ2-7; D might be TRBD2 (6 bases). The V end lost 4 bases, the J end lost 6 bases, and 19 bases lay between the germline ends. This CDR3 is 15 amino acids long. CDR1 and CDR2 from the germline V gene are SGHAT and FQNNGV. CDR3 in DNA: TGTGCCAGCAGCTCTCACCTCCCTCCCGGGGGCGAGCAGTACTTC. Translation gives CASSSHLPPGGEQYF.

The chain recombines TRBV4-2 with TRBJ1-1; TRBD1 is a possible D gene (5 bases). CDR3 length: 17 amino acids. The ends were cut back, 1 base at V and 4 bases at J, with 19 bases in the middle. Germline lookup yields CDR1 LGHNA and CDR2 YNFKEQ. CDR3 amino acids: CASSQGLGSQGTTEAFF. The CDR3 DNA sequence: TGTGCCAGCAGCCAAGGATTGGGATCGCAGGGAACCACTGAAGCTTTCTTT.

As DNA, the CDR3 is TGTGCCAGCAGCTTCCCACAGGGCCCGGGGACCAAAAACATTCAGTACTTC. As protein: CASSFPQGPGTKNIQYF. The chain joins TRBV5-6 to TRBJ2-4, with D perhaps TRBD1 (6 bases). The CDR3 totals 17 residues. Germline assignment: CDR1 SGHDT and CDR2 YYEEEE. V lost 2 bases to trimming and J lost 2 bases, with 17 bases between them.

The genes are TRBV2 and TRBJ2-1; 7 nucleotides line up with TRBD1. This CDR3 spans 14 amino acids. Germline loops: CDR1 SNHLY, CDR2 FYNNEI. Germline trimming cut 6 bases from V and 0 bases from J; bases unmatched to any gene: 2. The CDR3 DNA sequence: TGTGCCAGCAGGGGACAGAGCTCCTACAATGAGCAGTTCTTC. The encoded protein is CASRGQSSYNEQFF.

CDR3 residues: CAFLSPGGYRSSGNTIYF. As DNA, the CDR3 is TGTGCCTTTCTTTCGCCAGGGGGTTATAGAAGCTCTGGAAACACCATATATTTT. The chain joins TRBV30 to TRBJ1-3; 7 positions agree with TRBD1. There are 18 residues in the CDR3. Germline CDR1 and CDR2: GTSNPN and SVGIG (reference sequence). Trimming cost V 7 bases and J 0 bases; bases outside gene matches: 18.

This chain connects TRBV28 to TRBJ1-2; 10 bases are a match to TRBD1. There are 15 residues in the CDR3. The ends lost 4 bases at V and 7 bases at J; junction bases unmatched: 9. Germline CDR1 is MDHEN and CDR2 is SYDVKM. The CDR3 coding sequence is TGTGCCAGCAGTTGGTTACCGACAGGGGGCATTGGCTACACCTTC. Translated, it gives CASSWLPTGGIGYTF.